The entry below describes one T cell receptor beta chain. The antigen is undetermined. Method: immunoSEQ multiplex PCR; TCRdb's copy keeps in-frame clones and lacks some. The repertoire holds about 54,000 clones, roughly 90% seen once, with roughly 8.4% in the top ten. This CDR3 region has 13 residues. Trimming removed 5 bases from V and 5 bases from J, with 12 bases in between. Germline lookup yields CDR1 SGHNT and CDR2 YENEEA. The sample belongs to a study of cytomegalovirus exposure and HLA in healthy donors. Study-wide results and caveats: It was reportedly the case that the classifier diagnosed cytomegalovirus status with high specificity and sensitivity.

The receptor was isolated from a woman between 18 and 29 years old in good health and CMV-seropositive. The chain is built from TRBV11-3 and TRBJ2-5; weak D call: TRBD1 (6 bases). The material sequenced was PBMCs. CDR3: CASSLRGWETQYF. The DNA of the CDR3 is TGTGCCAGCAGCCTCAGGGGTTGGGAGACCCAGTACTTC.